The clone carrying this T cell receptor (beta chain) came up many times. This sample was taken from a study of patients with pleural tuberculosis. The germline gives CDR1 WSHSY, CDR2 SAAADI. The CDR3 runs to 15 residues. The V segment lost 5 bases and the J segment 4 bases; nucleotides outside the gene matches: 5. One entry per CDR3 protein results from TCRdb running MiXCR on the reads. The repertoire holds around 50,000 distinct CDR3 sequences, under 8.5% seen once, with roughly 15% in the top ten. J is TRBJ1-2 and V is TRBV10-2; 12 bases align to TRBD1. The origin of this receptor is a human donor with pleural tuberculosis. The CDR3 protein is CASSSGTGGLYGYTF. CDR3 DNA: TGCGCCAGCAGTTCCGGGACAGGGGGCCTCTATGGCTACACCTTC.